The T cell receptor (beta chain) under discussion was sequenced for a study of blood T cell repertoires in COVID-19. Study-level background: Collection of acute and convalescent COVID-19 samples took place in the United States, Italy and Spain.

This CDR3 is 16 amino acids long. Germline loops: CDR1 LGHNT, CDR2 FRNRAP. Trimming removed 5 bases from V and 7 bases from J; junction bases left unmatched: 12. Across about 22 US areas, participants ranged in age from roughly 18 to 89 years. Per the study methods: From reference gene primer amplification, estimates of nucleated cell counts were derived. The table came from immunoSEQ multiplex PCR; TCRdb's copy has only in-frame clones and leaves some out. Clonal size and the V and J genes are those of that table, whereas D and trimming came from the DNA. The table has some 180,000 clones, 75% to 90% seen once.

V and J are TRBV12-5 and TRBJ2-2; 8 bases fit TRBD1. The sequenced sample consisted of PBMCs or T cells enriched from blood (not recorded which). The receptor was derived from a man in his forties who had recovered from COVID-19. In DNA form, the CDR3 reads TGTGCTAGTGGTCTAACAGGGGGTATTTGGGGCGGGGAGCTGTTTTTT. It specifies CASGLTGGIWGGELFF.